This TCR beta chain was sequenced for a study of tumor and adjacent non-tumor tissue in lung cancer. Study in general: On average, productive TCRbeta reads reached about 4.17 million per sample. Points from the study as a whole: Tumor tissue had significantly higher TCR diversity than normal lung.

The CDR3 extends over 16 amino acids. A modified ARM-PCR protocol with three rounds of nested PCR amplified TCRbeta. One entry per CDR3 protein, called by TCRdb with MiXCR from the multiplex PCR reads. Of about 200,000 distinct CDR3 sequences detected, about 76% appear once; the ten largest clones hold roughly 24%. As regards this clonotype: Its antigen is not identified. One junction end disagrees with the germline gene, perhaps due to a read error.

RNA was extracted from bulk tissue without any cell sorting. The chain couples TRBV12-3 or TRBV12-4 to TRBJ2-1; 7 bases map to TRBD2. Sequencing was done on a sample of lung tumor tissue. The TCR was taken from a man between 60 and 75 years old with non-small cell lung cancer. CDR3 sequence (DNA): TGTGCCAGCAGTTTACGGGCGGGAGCGGCCTACACTGAGCACTTCTTC. It is translated as CASSLRAGAAYTEHFF.